The clone carrying this TCR beta chain has a handful of counts. Its target is unknown. This specimen comes from a study of spatial heterogeneity in lung cancer. Study background: For tumor regions, TCR transcript counts showed a strong correlation with a T cell module score derived from matched bulk RNA-seq. Findings and limits, study-wide: Ubiquitous expanded TCR counts tracked ubiquitous nonsynonymous mutations; regional expanded TCR counts tracked regional nonsynonymous mutations. Counts of expanded alpha and beta TCRs within tumors tracked the tumor nonsynonymous mutation count.

Time point here: sample taken at primary tumor resection. There were roughly 72 donors, all of them untreated patients with early-stage non-small cell lung cancer. The ends lost 4 bases at V and 1 base at J; junction bases unmatched: 5. The CDR3 runs 14 residues. CDR1 is SQVTM, CDR2 ANQGSEA, per germline. Every TCR cDNA molecule bore a unique molecular identifier. TCRdb processed the 5' RACE reads anew with MiXCR; each CDR3 protein has one entry. The data show approximately 4,100 distinct CDR3 sequences, roughly 5.7% seen once. The specimen comprised lung tumor tissue, sampled at surgery. This receptor was taken from a male donor with early-stage non-small cell lung cancer. The rearrangement links TRBV29-1 to TRBJ1-1; the match to TRBD1 covers 8 bases. CDR3 loop: CSVGTGLQNTEAFF. CDR3 nucleotide sequence: TGCAGCGTTGGGACAGGGCTTCAGAACACTGAAGCTTTCTTT.